Below are 25 T cell receptor beta chains sequenced from a single sample in a study of Ad26.COV2.S vaccination and SARS-CoV-2 variants. The treatment: around 19 received Ad26.COV2.S at low or high dose, single or two shots; roughly 5 received placebo; per-sample allocation not given. Collection of the samples took place on day 63 after the first injection of vaccine or placebo. Sequenced by immunoSEQ multiplex PCR; TCRdb stores in-frame clones only, minus some. The table shows more than 300,000 clones, with just over 85% occurring only once. The source material was peripheral blood, sampled in a trial of Ad26.COV2.S vaccine versus placebo. The receptors shown here come from a person aged 18-65 years who received the Ad26.COV2.S COVID-19 vaccine or a placebo.

This sequence joins TRBV6-1 and TRBJ1-5; 8 bases line up with TRBD1. This CDR3 spans 15 amino acids. Trimming at V came to 2 bases and at J to 6 bases, leaving 6 bases not matched to a gene. CDR1 is MNHNS and CDR2 is SASEGT in the germline V gene. The CDR3 region is CASSEYGTGSQPQHF. The CDR3 DNA sequence: TGTGCCAGCAGTGAATATGGGACAGGATCTCAGCCCCAGCATTTT.

This sequence joins TRBV14 and TRBJ2-1; TRBD1 matches 8 bases. From germline, CDR1 is SGHDN and CDR2 FVKESK. The CDR3 runs 15 residues. With 6 bases clipped from V and 3 bases from J, the junction kept 7 bases outside the gene matches. CDR3 DNA: TGTGCCAGCAGTAGGGGACAGGCTGACTACAATGAGCAGTTCTTC. Protein product: CASSRGQADYNEQFF.

The chain is built from TRBV27 and TRBJ1-2; TRBD1 agrees at 7 bases. Looked up from germline, CDR1 is MNHEY and CDR2 is SMNVEV (reference sequence). The trim removed 10 bases at V and 5 bases at J, leaving 7 bases unmatched. This CDR3 has 12 amino acids. The CDR3 nucleotides are TGTGCCACTAGGGGGCAGCCTTATGGCTACACCTTC. Its translation is CATRGQPYGYTF.

The V and J genes are TRBV30 and TRBJ1-1; no definite D call. The germline gives CDR1 GTSNPN, CDR2 SVGIG (reference sequence). Trimming took off 0 bases at V and 6 bases at J, with 14 bases between the two ends. CDR3 size: 14 residues. CDR3 in amino acids: CAWSVRRALAEAFF. CDR3 nucleotide sequence: TGTGCCTGGAGTGTACGGAGGGCGTTGGCTGAAGCTTTCTTT.

The V gene is TRBV5-1, the J gene TRBJ1-6; D possibly corresponds to TRBD1 (5 bases). With 4 bases removed from V and 14 bases from J, the gap between germline ends came to 13 bases. CDR1 and CDR2 (germline): SGHRS, YFSETQ. CDR3 length: 12 amino acids. The CDR3 sequence: CASSAGGFALHF. The DNA of the CDR3 is TGCGCCAGCAGCGCCGGGGGGTTCGCCCTCCACTTT.

The chain uses TRBV30 and TRBJ1-1; the match to TRBD1 covers 9 bases. CDR1 is GTSNPN, CDR2 SVGIG, per germline (reference sequence). V dropped 3 bases and J dropped 0; count of bases not matched to a gene: 5. The CDR3 sequence is 15 residues long. CDR3 nucleotides: TGTGCCTGGAGAACACAGGGGGCAATGAACACTGAAGCTTTCTTT. Translating it yields CAWRTQGAMNTEAFF.

This sequence joins TRBV10-3 and TRBJ1-6; tentative D call: TRBD1 (6 bases). Trimming cost V 7 bases and J 8 bases, with 12 bases left between them. The CDR3 runs 13 residues. The germline CDR1 and CDR2 sequences are ENHRY and SYGVKD. CDR3 loop: CAIKEGDYSPLHF. For the CDR3, the DNA is TGTGCCATCAAGGAGGGGGACTATTCACCCCTCCACTTT.

The gene calls are TRBV30 and TRBJ2-7; D unresolved. This CDR3 spans 16 amino acids. Trimming pared 0 bases from V and 6 bases from J, leaving 21 bases between. Germline lookup yields CDR1 GTSNPN and CDR2 SVGIG (reference sequence). In DNA, the CDR3 is TGTGCCTGGAGTGTTCCGACTCACGCTGCGCTCGGCGAGCAGTACTTC. This translates into CAWSVPTHAALGEQYF.

This chain joins TRBV15 and TRBJ1-2; TRBD1 is a possible D gene (6 bases). The V end lost 2 bases, the J end lost 8 bases, and 12 bases lay between the germline ends. Germline V gene lookup returns CDR1 LNHNV and CDR2 YYDKDF (reference sequence). This CDR3 is built from 13 residues. The CDR3 protein is CATSRPDSSGYTF. DNA of the CDR3: TGTGCCACCAGCAGACCGGACAGTTCAGGCTACACCTTC.

A single count supports this clone. The gene calls are TRBV9 and TRBJ2-3, with 7 bases aligning to TRBD2. The CDR3 has 16 amino acids. V was pared by 0 bases and J by 2 bases, with 6 bases of the junction left unmatched. Per germline, CDR1 SGDLS and CDR2 YYNGEE. The CDR3 DNA sequence: TGTGCCAGCAGCGTAGGATTGAGCGGGATCACAGATACGCAGTATTTT. Amino acids: CASSVGLSGITDTQYF.

The chain couples TRBV25-1 to TRBJ2-7; tentatively, D is TRBD1 (5 bases). The V end was cut by 2 bases, the J end by 3 bases, with 5 bases between. This CDR3 has 12 residues. Germline CDR1 MGHDK, CDR2 SYGVNS. The CDR3 sequence: CASSEQGYEQYF. DNA of the CDR3: TGTGCCAGCAGTGAACAGGGCTACGAGCAGTACTTC.

This clone was detected many times. This chain joins TRBV5-8 and TRBJ1-2, with TRBD1 matching over 10 bases. J was trimmed by 7 bases and V by 2 bases; bases with no gene match: 11. The germline CDR1 and CDR2 sequences are SGHTS and YDEGEE. The CDR3 runs 16 residues. The CDR3 coding sequence is TGTGCCAGCAGCTTTCGGCGGGGACAGGGGAGTCGTGGCTACACCTTC. The encoded protein is CASSFRRGQGSRGYTF.

This rearrangement joins TRBV2 to TRBJ2-3; D unresolved. The CDR3 is 11 residues long. The germline V gene encodes CDR1 SNHLY and CDR2 FYNNEI. Trimming left V 4 bases short and J 4 bases short, with 3 bases between. The CDR3 region has the DNA TGTGCCAGCAGTGCGGCAGATACGCAGTATTTT. As protein: CASSAADTQYF.

This chain connects TRBV9 to TRBJ2-5; D not certain. This CDR3 is 14 amino acids long. The V gene lost 7 bases and the J gene lost 4 bases, with 17 bases spanning the gap. In germline, CDR1 is SGDLS, CDR2 YYNGEE. CDR3 sequence reads: CASGSGRVPETQYF. The CDR3 nucleotides are TGTGCCAGCGGCTCGGGCCGAGTCCCAGAGACCCAGTACTTC.

This clone was found once. The rearrangement joins TRBV18 to TRBJ2-1; D is uncertain. The V and J ends lost 5 bases and 2 bases respectively, with 7 bases between them. The CDR3 totals 13 residues. Germline V CDR1 and CDR2: KGHSH, LQKENI. CDR3 in DNA: TGTGCCAGCTCATCCGCCGCCTACAATGAGCAGTTCTTC. Translation: CASSSAAYNEQFF. Variable domain in full (rest from reference TRBV18 and TRBJ2-1): NAGVMQNPRHLVRRRGQEARLRCSPMKGHSHVYWYRQLPEEGLKFMVYLQKENIIDESGMPKERFSAEFPKEGPSILRIQQVVRGDSAAYFCASSSAAYNEQFFGPGTRLTVL.

The chain employs TRBV3-1 (or the pseudogene TRBV3-2) and TRBJ2-3; 8 positions match TRBD2. There are 16 residues in the CDR3. The germline gives CDR1 LGHDT, CDR2 YNNKEL (reference sequence). The V segment lost 0 bases and the J segment 4 bases; nucleotides outside the gene matches: 6. CDR3 in DNA: TGTGCCAGCAGCCAAGATCCCGGGAGGGCCGCAGATACGCAGTATTTT. It translates to CASSQDPGRAADTQYF.

The J gene is TRBJ2-7, the V gene TRBV18; D may be TRBD1 (6 bases). Germline loops: CDR1 KGHSH, CDR2 LQKENI. The CDR3 totals 16 residues. The germline V and J ends were trimmed by 2 bases and 0 bases, with 14 bases remaining between them. CDR3 nucleotide sequence: TGTGCCAGCTCACCAGTTATAGGGGGATCCTCCTACGAGCAGTACTTC. Translation gives CASSPVIGGSSYEQYF.

This clone turned up a few times. The chain uses TRBV10-3 and TRBJ2-7; D possibly corresponds to TRBD2 (7 bases). The CDR3 consists of 15 residues. CDR1 ENHRY and CDR2 SYGVKD come from the germline V gene. V lost 2 bases to trimming and J lost 2 bases, with 13 bases between them. CDR3 sequence: CAISEPGGATYEQYF. Written as DNA, the CDR3 is TGTGCCATCAGTGAGCCTGGGGGGGCCACCTACGAGCAGTACTTC.

The chain recombines TRBV20-1 with TRBJ2-3, with a weak D call TRBD2 (6 bases). This CDR3 is 10 amino acids long. Trimming removed 6 bases from V and 9 bases from J, with 10 bases in between. Germline assignment: CDR1 DFQATT and CDR2 SNEGSKA (reference sequence). The CDR3 spells CSALGGTQYF. In DNA form, the CDR3 reads TGCAGTGCCTTAGGAGGGACGCAGTATTTT.

The chain joins TRBV25-1 to TRBJ1-2; D is undetermined. Between the trimmed V and J ends, which lost 6 bases and 4 bases, there was a span of 9 bases. This CDR3 has 12 amino acids. The germline gives CDR1 MGHDK, CDR2 SYGVNS. CDR3 loop: CASSAPVYGYTF. CDR3 nucleotide sequence: TGTGCCAGCAGCGCTCCCGTCTATGGCTACACCTTC.

This clone has just one count. This chain connects TRBV4-3 to TRBJ2-3; 14 nucleotides agree with TRBD2. CDR1 LGHNA and CDR2 YSLEER come from the germline V gene. This CDR3 is 18 amino acids long. Trimming at V came to 0 bases and at J to 10 bases, leaving 12 bases not matched to a gene. CDR3 sequence (DNA): TGCGCCAGCAGCCAAGAAGATCCTCCGGGACTAGCGGGGGCTTCGCAGTATTTT. Translated, it gives CASSQEDPPGLAGASQYF.

The V gene is TRBV25-1, the J gene TRBJ1-2; D uncertain. Trimming removed 6 bases at V and 5 bases at J, with 7 bases between. The CDR3 contains 11 residues. Germline lookup yields CDR1 MGHDK and CDR2 SYGVNS. The CDR3 coding sequence is TGTGCCAGCAGACGAACATATGGCTACACCTTC. Amino acids: CASRRTYGYTF.

This chain connects TRBV9 to TRBJ2-7, with TRBD2 identical over 10 bases. This CDR3 region has 16 residues. Looked up from germline, CDR1 is SGDLS and CDR2 is YYNGEE. The junction had 10 bases not matched to a gene; V was cut back by 2 bases and J by 5 bases. The CDR3 here is CASSVRLSGGENEQYF. The CDR3 nucleotides are TGTGCCAGCAGCGTCCGTCTGAGCGGGGGGGAGAACGAGCAGTACTTC. The full variable domain, completed using reference TRBV9 and TRBJ2-7, is DSGVTQTPKHLITATGQRVTLRCSPRSGDLSVYWYQQSLDQGLQFLIQYYNGEERAKGNILERFSAQQFPDLHSELNLSSLELGDSALYFCASSVRLSGGENEQYFGPGTRLTVT.

This chain links TRBV30 with TRBJ2-3; 12 bases match TRBD2. V lost 2 bases and J lost 5; bases outside the gene matches: 5. The CDR3 totals 15 residues. In germline, CDR1 is GTSNPN, CDR2 SVGIG (reference sequence). The CDR3 sequence: CAWSSGTSGLDTQYF. The CDR3 nucleotides read TGTGCCTGGAGTTCCGGGACTAGCGGGTTAGATACGCAGTATTTT. The full variable domain, in which reference TRBV30 and TRBJ2-3 provide the parts outside the CDR3, is SQTIHQWPATLVQPVGSPLSLECTVEGTSNPNLYWYRQAAGRGLQLLFYSVGIGQISSEVPQNLSASRPQDRQFILSSKKLLLSDSGFYLCAWSSGTSGLDTQYFGPGTRLTVL.

This sequence joins TRBV5-1 and TRBJ1-1; possible D gene TRBD1, 5 bases. Trimming stripped 4 bases from V and 2 bases from J, with 15 bases between. Germline CDR1 and CDR2: SGHRS and YFSETQ. The CDR3 sequence is 15 residues long. The CDR3 here is CASSLLQDANTEAFF. CDR3 bases: TGCGCCAGCAGCCTATTACAGGACGCAAACACTGAAGCTTTCTTT.